This T cell receptor (beta chain) was documented in a study of glioma-infiltrating T cells after dendritic cell vaccination. In germline, CDR1 is MNHEY, CDR2 SMNVEV (reference sequence). The CDR3 has 15 residues. V gave up 2 bases and J gave up 3 bases, with 14 bases separating them. The method was immunoSEQ multiplex PCR; TCRdb's version includes in-frame clones alone and lacks a portion of them. This sample has approximately 84,000 clones, with under 90% found just once. The origin of this receptor is a human donor with glioblastoma. The sequencing used blood, collected before dendritic cell vaccination. The chain joins TRBV27 to TRBJ2-7, with a possible D match to TRBD1 (6 bases). Written as DNA, the CDR3 is TGTGCCAGCAGTTTACCAGGGGTGGATCTCTACGAGCAGTACTTC. Its protein is CASSLPGVDLYEQYF.